This T cell receptor beta chain was sequenced during a study of response to subunit inactivated influenza vaccine. Whole-study findings and limits: That few new T cells are recruited by each seasonal influenza vaccination was the authors' suggestion.

As concerns this clonotype: Its antigen is not known.

CDR1 is MNHNS and CDR2 is SASEGT in the germline V gene. The CDR3 is 13 amino acids. V was clipped by 4 bases and J by 8 bases; unmatched bases: 4. MiXCR was run by TCRdb on the RT-PCR reads, yielding one entry per CDR3 protein. The sample has roughly 500,000 distinct CDR3 sequences; 20% to 25% are singletons. These data were likewise used in another study, on T cells expressing NK-cell markers. As that study records: The cDNA for TCR beta came from 5'RACE template switching with UMIs. Sorted CD3+CD56-NKG2C+, CD3+CD56+NKG2C- and CD3+CD56+NKG2C+ T cells were the source of the TCR beta repertoires. An anti-gamma-delta TCR antibody confined sorting to alpha-beta TCR T cells across several of the experiments. Four of the donors also had these clonotypes leading their CD3+CD56-NKG2C+ fraction.

V is TRBV6-1 and J is TRBJ2-1, with 8 bases aligning to TRBD1. The sequenced sample was CD4+ T cells sorted from PBMCs, obtained approximately 12 days after vaccination. This TCR was recovered from a man between 50 and 59 years old who received an inactivated influenza vaccine. In DNA form, the CDR3 reads TGTGCCAGCAGTGGCCGACAGGGGTATGAGCAGTTCTTC. The encoded protein is CASSGRQGYEQFF.